This entry features one T cell receptor (beta chain) sequence. Antigen specificity is unknown. The CDR3 has 14 amino acids. CDR1 and CDR2 from the germline V gene are SGHTA and FQGNSA. Between the trimmed V and J ends, which lost 2 bases and 1 base, there was a span of 8 bases. The data belong to a study of Tregs in tolerant kidney transplant recipients. Clones were sequenced by immunoSEQ multiplex PCR, and TCRdb holds only the in-frame ones, with some missing. The sample shows roughly 70,000 clones, 65% to 85% of them seen only once. Unstimulated regulatory T cells (CD4+CD25+CD127-), CD4+CD25- non-regulatory cells, CD4 and CD8 cells were FACS-sorted from thawed PBMCs. General study points: Activated donor B cell expansion appeared to reveal the most relevant donor-specific TCRbeta repertoire. Biological reproducibility was not directly addressed, but technical replication error appeared minimal.

Sequenced input: CD4+ T cells from blood. The rearrangement uses TRBV7-2 and TRBJ1-1, with TRBD1 as a possible D gene (5 bases). The sequence came from a human donor in good health. CDR3: CASSLMGENTEAFF. The CDR3 bases are TGTGCCAGCAGCTTAATGGGGGAGAACACTGAAGCTTTCTTT.